The TCR beta chain under discussion was sequenced for a study of blood T cells in healthy people across ages. Turning to the study itself: Capture via template switching afforded approximately one barcoded beta molecule per two T cells. Study observations and caveats: Per million T cells, TCR beta diversity dropped about linearly as age rose. Greater diversity and more naive CD4+ cells were seen in long-lived donors than in aged donors.

A note on this clonotype: Its antigen is not identified.

The germline CDR1 and CDR2 sequences are LGHDT and YNNKEL (reference sequence). J lost 2 bases, V lost 1 base, and 4 bases had no gene match. This CDR3 spans 15 amino acids. Sample-barcoded 5' priming and a J-beta primer mix drove a second PCR of roughly 7 to 11 cycles. TCRdb processed the 5' RACE reads anew with MiXCR; each CDR3 protein has one entry. The repertoire holds about 1,500,000 distinct CDR3 sequences, 42% seen once, with 6.5% to 10% in the top ten. The chain employs TRBV3-1 and TRBJ2-5, with 7 positions matching TRBD2. The sequencing input was blood. This TCR was recovered from a woman aged 18-29 years in good health. The chain's CDR3 is CASSQVPSGQETQYF. DNA of the CDR3: TGTGCCAGCAGCCAAGTACCTAGCGGACAAGAGACCCAGTACTTC.